These 8 T cell receptor beta chains originate from one sample sequenced in a study of cytomegalovirus exposure and HLA in healthy donors. This PCR relied on a set of 60 Vbeta primers and 13 Jbeta primers. Here immunoSEQ multiplex PCR was the method, and the copy in TCRdb shows in-frame clones only, minus some. The sample holds some 200,000 clones, under 85% seen once. The sequencing sample was made of PBMCs. The receptors were gathered from a man aged 45-65 years in good health and CMV-seronegative.

The genes are TRBV12-5 and TRBJ1-1; 7 bases line up with TRBD1. The V segment lost 2 bases and the J segment 5 bases; nucleotides outside the gene matches: 5. The CDR3 loop spans 14 amino acids. Germline loops: CDR1 LGHNT, CDR2 FRNRAP. The DNA of the CDR3 is TGTGCTAGTGGTTTGACCCCAGGGGGAACTGAAGCTTTCTTT. Translating it yields CASGLTPGGTEAFF.

The CDR3 DNA is TGTGCCAGCAGCCCTTGGGACAGGGGATTCGAGCAGTACTTC. Amino acid sequence: CASSPWDRGFEQYF. The chain employs TRBV6-1 and TRBJ2-7, with 10 bases fitting TRBD1. The V and J ends lost 6 bases and 6 bases, in that order; junction bases with no gene match: 8. This CDR3 has 14 amino acids. From germline, CDR1 is MNHNS and CDR2 SASEGT.

The chain has TRBV9 and TRBJ2-2, with a tentative D call TRBD1 (5 bases). V was trimmed by 5 bases and J by 1 base, leaving 9 bases between them. Per the germline V gene, CDR1 is SGDLS and CDR2 is YYNGEE. The CDR3 length is 14 residues. CDR3 bases: TGTGCCAGCAGGCAGGGTGGGAACACCGGGGAGCTGTTTTTT. Its protein is CASRQGGNTGELFF.

The rearrangement uses TRBV28 and TRBJ1-5, with D unclear. Germline V gene sequence: CDR1 MDHEN, CDR2 SYDVKM. This CDR3 contains 12 residues. V lost 3 bases and J 7 bases, leaving 7 bases between the germline ends. CDR3 in DNA: TGTGCCAGCAGTTTCAGTTCCCAGCCCCAGCATTTT. It specifies CASSFSSQPQHF.

The genes are TRBV18 and TRBJ2-5; 10 nucleotides agree with TRBD1. The CDR3 contains 16 residues. Trimming at V came to 3 bases and at J to 5 bases, leaving 9 bases not matched to a gene. Per germline, CDR1 KGHSH and CDR2 LQKENI. The CDR3 sequence: CASSPLDRGNLETQYF. Here the CDR3 DNA reads TGTGCCAGCTCACCCCTGGACAGGGGGAATTTGGAGACCCAGTACTTC.

The chain is built from TRBV6-5 and TRBJ1-1; D is unresolved. The CDR3 has 10 amino acids. Germline CDR1 is MNHEY and CDR2 is SVGAGI. V shed 7 bases and J shed 12 bases, with 12 bases lying between them. The CDR3 coding sequence is TGTGCCAGCACGGGGATGATGACTTTCTTT. Translating it yields CASTGMMTFF.

The rearrangement uses TRBV29-1 and TRBJ2-7; D remains ambiguous. Germline loops: CDR1 SQVTM, CDR2 ANQGSEA. CDR3 size: 12 residues. V was trimmed by 4 bases and J by 2 bases, leaving 9 bases between them. This CDR3 reads CSVGQETYEQYF. DNA of the CDR3: TGCAGCGTTGGCCAGGAAACCTACGAGCAGTACTTC.

The count of this clone is one. This chain's CDR3 is CASGTRQGPPQHF. CDR3 sequence (DNA): TGTGCCAGCGGCACTCGACAGGGCCCGCCCCAGCATTTT. This chain joins TRBV28 and TRBJ1-5, with 7 bases that match TRBD1. The germline V gene encodes CDR1 MDHEN and CDR2 SYDVKM. V lost 8 bases, J lost 9 bases, and 10 bases stayed unmatched. This CDR3 is 13 amino acids long.